This TCR beta chain was recorded in a study of esophageal squamous cell carcinoma under preoperative chemotherapy. TCRdb reprocessed the PCR reads with MiXCR, giving one entry per CDR3 protein. This table has about 32,000 distinct CDR3 sequences, 40% to 65% appearing once. About this clonotype itself: The junction and the germline gene differ at one end; a read error may be behind it.

Noted time point: after preoperative PTX-NDP chemotherapy. The CDR3 length is 13 residues. Germline V lookup: CDR1 SGHTA, CDR2 FQGNSA. The biological material was taken from a patient given preoperative chemotherapy. The rearrangement joins TRBV7-2 to TRBJ1-1; D remains unclear. The sequence derives from a human donor with esophageal squamous cell carcinoma. The donor label of this sample is uncertain. CDR3 coding DNA: TGTGCCAGCAGCTTAGGAGCTAACACTGAAGATACCTTT. Protein product: CASSLGANTEDTF.